The rows below give T cell receptor beta chains drawn from one sample of a study of cytomegalovirus exposure and HLA in healthy donors. The protocol was immunoSEQ multiplex PCR, while the TCRdb copy is restricted to in-frame clones and leaves out a portion. The repertoire holds 140,000 or so clones, with approximately 81% as singletons. Input material: PBMCs. The receptors come from a boy younger than 10 in good health and CMV-seronegative. The CDR3 runs from the conserved cysteine through the conserved F or W. The D gene is left open where the match is weak. Part of the rows lack a size; the others show once, few, many or a class for expanded clones.

d_call j_call clone_size v_call cdr3_aa cdr3_nt
. TRBJ1-6 . TRBV5-6 CASSPILENNSPLHF TGTGCCAGCAGCCCTATCCTAGAAAATAATTCACCCCTCCACTTT
TRBD1 TRBJ2-5 few TRBV5-4 CASSQTGTRGQETQYF TGTGCCAGCAGCCAAACTGGGACCAGGGGGCAAGAGACCCAGTACTTC
TRBD2 TRBJ2-3 few TRBV6-4 CARYTTAGGTDTQYF TGTGCCAGATACACGACCGCGGGGGGCACAGATACGCAGTATTTT
. TRBJ1-2 few TRBV27 CASRSREGGGYTF TGTGCCAGCCGGAGCAGGGAGGGCGGCGGCTACACCTTC
TRBD2 TRBJ2-2 once TRBV29-1 CSVERGDRGGYTGELFF TGCAGCGTTGAAAGGGGGGATCGGGGGGGGTACACCGGGGAGCTGTTTTTT
TRBD1 TRBJ2-7 . TRBV29-1 CSVSGTGVSYEQYF TGCAGCGTCTCCGGCACAGGGGTCTCCTACGAGCAGTACTTC
TRBD1 TRBJ2-1 . TRBV29-1 CSGWGTGEINNEQFF TGCAGCGGATGGGGGACAGGCGAAATCAACAATGAGCAGTTCTTC
TRBD2 TRBJ2-7 . TRBV9 CASSVYGGRGDYEQYF TGTGCCAGCAGCGTATACGGGGGGAGGGGTGACTACGAGCAGTACTTC
TRBD2 TRBJ2-4 . TRBV18 CASSPGTSGRSNIQYF TGTGCCAGCTCACCGGGGACTAGCGGGAGATCCAACATTCAGTACTTC
. TRBJ2-3 . TRBV28 CASSLDSSNTDTQYF TGTGCCAGCAGTCTCGACAGCTCAAACACAGATACGCAGTATTTT
TRBD1 TRBJ2-1 . TRBV7-3 CASSRSGQGNNEQFF TGTGCCAGCAGCAGGTCGGGACAGGGAAACAATGAGCAGTTCTTC
TRBD1 TRBJ2-7 . TRBV10-3 CAITPGQGALYEQYF TGTGCCATCACCCCGGGACAGGGTGCTCTGTACGAGCAGTACTTC
. TRBJ1-3 . TRBV7-3 CASSRGAPGNTIYF TGTGCCAGCAGCCGTGGGGCTCCTGGAAACACCATATATTTT
. TRBJ1-5 few TRBV6-1 CASSGRTKGAQPQHF TGTGCCAGCAGTGGTCGCACCAAAGGGGCTCAGCCCCAGCATTTT
. TRBJ1-1 few TRBV5-6 CASSSLPDFNTEAFF TGTGCCAGCAGCTCACTCCCGGACTTTAACACTGAAGCTTTCTTT
TRBD1 TRBJ2-2 . TRBV5-1 CASSPTGTGSGTGELFF TGCGCCAGCAGTCCCACCGGGACAGGGTCTGGTACCGGGGAGCTGTTTTTT
TRBD2 TRBJ2-7 . TRBV6-1 CASSPGTRRDEQYF TGTGCCAGCAGCCCCGGGACTAGGCGGGACGAGCAGTACTTC
. TRBJ2-5 . TRBV5-1 CASSLGGGETQYF TGCGCCAGCAGCTTAGGGGGTGGAGAGACCCAGTACTTC
. TRBJ1-2 . TRBV18 CASSPGRLGYTF TGTGCCAGCTCACCGGGCCGCCTGGGCTACACCTTC
TRBD2 TRBJ2-3 . TRBV6-1 CASSELAGGQDTQYF TGTGCCAGCAGTGAGCTAGCGGGAGGCCAAGATACGCAGTATTTT
. TRBJ2-2 . TRBV19 CASGEATGGELFF TGTGCCAGTGGGGAGGCCACGGGCGGGGAGCTGTTTTTT
. TRBJ2-7 . TRBV11-3 CASSLMAGSLVTSGTYEQYF TGTGCCAGCAGCTTAATGGCGGGGAGTCTGGTGACCTCCGGGACCTACGAGCAGTACTTC
. TRBJ2-7 . TRBV11-3 CASSRPPGYEQYF TGTGCCAGCAGCCGACCGCCGGGCTACGAGCAGTACTTC
. TRBJ1-2 . TRBV30 CAWSGFNRDGYTF TGTGCCTGGAGTGGATTTAACAGGGATGGCTACACCTTC
. TRBJ2-7 . TRBV5-3 CARTGVMAASYEQYF TGTGCCAGAACGGGAGTGATGGCAGCGTCCTACGAGCAGTACTTC
. TRBJ1-1 few TRBV6-5 CATITDSGTEAFF TGTGCCACCATAACAGATTCCGGCACTGAAGCTTTCTTT
. TRBJ1-2 . TRBV7-6 CASSPGAKGYTF TGTGCCAGCAGCCCAGGGGCGAAAGGCTACACCTTC
. TRBJ1-1 . TRBV5-8 CASRDFPEAFF TGTGCCAGCCGGGACTTTCCTGAAGCTTTCTTT
. TRBJ1-2 . TRBV10-3 CAIRREGANYGYTF TGTGCCATCAGGAGGGAGGGCGCTAACTATGGCTACACCTTC
. TRBJ2-1 . TRBV5-6 CASSLGGVTNNEQFF TGTGCCAGCAGCTTGGGCGGGGTAACTAACAATGAGCAGTTCTTC
. TRBJ2-3 few TRBV5-4 CASSSGTDTQYF TGTGCCAGCAGCTCTGGCACAGATACGCAGTATTTT
. TRBJ1-4 . TRBV6-6 CASTQGRGNEKLFF TGTGCCAGCACCCAGGGGAGGGGGAATGAAAAACTGTTTTTT
. TRBJ1-5 . TRBV4-1 CASSQEEGLGPQHF TGCGCCAGCAGCCAAGAGGAGGGGCTAGGGCCCCAGCATTTT
TRBD1 TRBJ2-1 . TRBV2 CASAVDRVRLLEQFF TGTGCCAGCGCAGTGGACAGGGTTAGACTTCTTGAGCAGTTCTTC
TRBD2 TRBJ2-2 . TRBV6-4 CASSEGTSTGELFF TGTGCCAGCAGTGAGGGGACTAGTACCGGGGAGCTGTTTTTT
. TRBJ1-2 . TRBV7-2 CAKPGEQYGYTF TGTGCCAAACCAGGGGAGCAGTATGGCTACACCTTC
. TRBJ2-7 . TRBV5-5 CASQVNLLYSYEQYF TGTGCCAGCCAAGTGAATTTACTATACTCCTACGAGCAGTACTTC
. TRBJ2-4 . TRBV2 CASRGLFPRVQYF TGTGCCAGCAGAGGACTATTCCCCCGGGTTCAGTACTTC
TRBD2 TRBJ2-7 . TRBV18 CASSRRGAGGPWLNYEQYF TGTGCCAGCTCCCGACGCGGGGCGGGAGGGCCTTGGTTGAACTACGAGCAGTACTTC
. TRBJ1-2 . TRBV28 CASSYNAGGKTRVPTIGYTF TGTGCCAGCAGTTACAATGCGGGTGGAAAAACAAGGGTCCCGACGATTGGCTACACCTTC
. TRBJ2-7 . TRBV6-6 CAIKSGSHEQYF TGTGCCATCAAGTCCGGGAGTCACGAGCAGTACTTC
. TRBJ1-1 . TRBV11-3 CASSPRPQAEAFF TGTGCCAGCAGCCCGCGACCGCAGGCTGAAGCTTTCTTT
TRBD1 TRBJ1-3 . TRBV5-1 CASSLVAGGGTIYF TGCGCCAGCAGCTTGGTAGCAGGGGGAGGCACCATATATTTT
TRBD2 TRBJ2-7 . TRBV14 CASSPLSPRPSGPANYEQYF TGTGCCAGCAGCCCGCTTTCCCCAAGGCCTAGCGGACCCGCCAACTACGAGCAGTACTTC
. TRBJ1-6 . TRBV5-4 CASSYGGGISYNSPLHF TGTGCCAGCAGCTACGGGGGGGGGATCTCCTATAATTCACCCCTCCACTTT
. TRBJ1-1 few TRBV6-1 CAGGFIGLTEAFF TGTGCCGGGGGCTTTATCGGACTTACTGAAGCTTTCTTT
TRBD1 TRBJ2-7 . TRBV11-1 CASSPEDRGGEQYF TGTGCCAGCAGCCCGGAGGACAGGGGTGGGGAGCAGTACTTC
TRBD2 TRBJ2-7 . TRBV2 CASRGLQGSYEQYF TGTGCCAGCAGGGGACTACAAGGCTCCTACGAGCAGTACTTC
TRBD1 TRBJ2-7 . TRBV5-1 CASSPGTGEYEQYF TGCGCCAGCAGCCCAGGGACAGGGGAATACGAGCAGTACTTC
. TRBJ2-5 . TRBV30 CAWRGVGGGRGLETQYF TGTGCCTGGAGGGGGGTGGGCGGGGGCCGAGGGTTGGAGACCCAGTACTTC
TRBD1 TRBJ2-7 once TRBV4-2 CASSQDVVVEQGARYGYEQYF TGTGCCAGCAGCCAAGATGTGGTCGTGGAGCAGGGGGCTCGATACGGCTACGAGCAGTACTTC
. TRBJ2-7 . TRBV15 CATSRDRGSYEQYF TGTGCCACCAGCAGAGATCGGGGTTCCTACGAGCAGTACTTC
TRBD1 TRBJ1-2 . TRBV10-3 CAIKGDRGEGGYTF TGTGCCATCAAGGGCGACAGGGGGGAGGGTGGCTACACCTTC